The present TCR beta chain was sequenced within a study of blood T cell repertoires in COVID-19. The CDR3 runs to 14 residues. Germline CDR1 and CDR2: SEHNR and FQNEAQ (reference sequence). V was cut by 2 bases and J by 4 bases, with 11 bases left in between. Generated by immunoSEQ multiplex PCR, the TCRdb table keeps only in-frame clones and is missing some. The sample records tens of thousands of clones, 75% to 95% being singletons. The sequencing sample was made of peripheral blood. This clonotype originated in a woman aged 80 or over with acute or convalescent COVID-19. J is TRBJ1-1 and V is TRBV7-9; D unclear. The DNA for the CDR3 is TGTGCCAGCAGCTTACTCCCCCCGGGCACTGAAGCTTTCTTT. Translated: CASSLLPPGTEAFF.